This T cell receptor (beta chain) was obtained from a study of identifying expanded T cells in peripheral blood. Sequenced by immunoSEQ multiplex PCR; TCRdb stores in-frame clones only, minus some. Among about 97,000 clones listed, around 88% were seen once. The study, taken as a whole, reports: Variance in clone template counts between roughly two-week samples significantly increased with total template count across all healthy donors. Differentially abundant clones: around 1.2 between replicates, 15 to 17 at approximately 13 days, 19 to 20 at four.

CDR1 and CDR2 (germline): MDHEN, SYDVKM. The CDR3 runs to 18 residues. Trimming removed 3 bases from V and 1 base from J; junction bases left unmatched: 14. Healthy donors had no documented immune events, such as infections, while sampled. Of note for this clone: Its antigen remains unidentified.

The source is a person between 18 and 75 years old in good health. Sequencing used blood. V usage is TRBV28 and J usage is TRBJ2-7, with 8 bases lining up with TRBD2. The CDR3 loop is CASSFPPALADLSYEQYF. In nucleotides, the CDR3 is TGTGCCAGCAGTTTCCCCCCCGCACTAGCGGACTTATCCTACGAGCAGTACTTC.